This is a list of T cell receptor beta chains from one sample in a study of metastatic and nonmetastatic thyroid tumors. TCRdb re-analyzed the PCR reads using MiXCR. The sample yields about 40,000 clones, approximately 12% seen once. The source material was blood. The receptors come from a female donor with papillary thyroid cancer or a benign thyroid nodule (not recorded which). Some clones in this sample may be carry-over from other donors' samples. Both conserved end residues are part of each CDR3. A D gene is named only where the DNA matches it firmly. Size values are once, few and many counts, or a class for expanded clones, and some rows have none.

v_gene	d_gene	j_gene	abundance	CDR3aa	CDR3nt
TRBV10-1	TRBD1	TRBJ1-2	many	CASSRDRYGYTF	TGCGCCAGCAGCCGGGACAGATATGGCTACACCTTC
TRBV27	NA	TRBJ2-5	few	CASSVAVLETQYF	TGTGCCAGCAGTGTAGCGGTATTGGAGACCCAGTACTTC
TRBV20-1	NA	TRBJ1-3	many	CSASRRRSGNTIYF	TGCAGTGCTAGCCGCCGAAGATCTGGAAACACCATATATTTT
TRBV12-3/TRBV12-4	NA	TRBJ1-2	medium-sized	CASSLPGNYGYTF	TGTGCCAGCAGTTTACCGGGGAACTATGGCTACACCTTC
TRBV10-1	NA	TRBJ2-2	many	CASSGGLGRGNRGTGELFF	TGCGCCAGCAGTGGGGGCCTCGGCAGGGGAAATCGGGGGACCGGGGAGCTGTTTTTT
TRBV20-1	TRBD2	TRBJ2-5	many	CSARGRVLAGVRETQYF	TGCAGTGCTAGAGGAAGAGTTCTAGCGGGAGTGCGGGAGACCCAGTACTTC
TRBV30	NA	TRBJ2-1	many	CAWTPGLGGNNEQFF	TGTGCCTGGACCCCTGGACTAGGGGGGAACAATGAGCAGTTCTTC
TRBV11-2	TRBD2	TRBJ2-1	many	CASSHGGGGHYNEQFF	TGTGCCAGCAGCCATGGGGGGGGAGGCCACTACAATGAGCAGTTCTTC
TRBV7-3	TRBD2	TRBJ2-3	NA	CASSLAGGITDTHYF	TGTGCCAGCAGCCTAGCGGGAGGGATCACAGATACGCATTATTTT
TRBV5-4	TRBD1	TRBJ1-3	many	CASSSEGAVGNTIYF	TGTGCCAGCAGCTCGGAGGGGGCGGTCGGAAACACCATATATTTT
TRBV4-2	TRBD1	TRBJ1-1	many	CASSRLRTGKGNTEAFF	TGTGCCAGCAGCCGCTTGAGGACAGGCAAAGGGAACACTGAAGCTTTCTTT
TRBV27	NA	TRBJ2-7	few	CASSLSGQYYEQYF	TGTGCCAGCAGTTTATCGGGGCAGTACTACGAGCAGTACTTC
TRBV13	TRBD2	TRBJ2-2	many	CASSPSLLAEYHTGELFF	TGTGCCAGCAGCCCATCCCTCCTAGCGGAGTATCACACCGGGGAGCTGTTTTTT
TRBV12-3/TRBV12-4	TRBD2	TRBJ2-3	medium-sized	CASSLAAGGLTDTQYF	TGTGCCAGCAGTTTGGCGGCGGGAGGGTTAACAGATACGCAGTATTTT
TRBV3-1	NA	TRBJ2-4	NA	CASSQVGTKNIQYF	TGTGCCAGCAGCCAAGTCGGGACCAAAAACATTCAGTACTTC
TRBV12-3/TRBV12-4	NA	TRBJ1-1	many	CASSFDRTEAFF	TGTGCCAGCAGTTTCGACAGGACTGAAGCTTTCTTT
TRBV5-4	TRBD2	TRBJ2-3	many	CASSLGTSGSSDTQYF	TGTGCCAGCAGCTTGGGGACTAGCGGGAGCTCAGATACGCAGTATTTT
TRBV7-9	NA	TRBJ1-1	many	CASRTTGLNTEAFF	TGTGCCAGCAGGACAACAGGACTGAACACTGAAGCTTTCTTT
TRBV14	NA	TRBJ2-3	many	CASSVRTDTQYF	TGTGCCAGCAGCGTGAGGACAGATACGCAGTATTTT
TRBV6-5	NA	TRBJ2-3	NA	CASSYGGAYTDTQYF	TGTGCCAGCAGTTACGGGGGCGCTTACACAGATACGCAGTATTTT
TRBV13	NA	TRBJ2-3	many	CASSPLVVGDSDTQYF	TGTGCCAGCAGCCCCCTGGTGGTTGGGGATTCAGATACGCAGTATTTT
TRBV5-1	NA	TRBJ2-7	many	CASSLFDRTEQYF	TGCGCCAGCAGCCTATTTGACAGGACCGAGCAGTACTTC
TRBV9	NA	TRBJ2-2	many	CASSLRGNTGELFF	TGTGCCAGCAGCCTCCGGGGGAACACCGGGGAGCTGTTTTTT
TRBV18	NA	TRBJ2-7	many	CASSPNQEHYEQYF	TGTGCCAGCTCACCAAACCAGGAGCATTACGAGCAGTACTTC
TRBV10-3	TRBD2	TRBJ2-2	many	CAIGKRGTYGELFF	TGTGCCATCGGCAAGCGGGGGACTTACGGGGAGCTGTTTTTT
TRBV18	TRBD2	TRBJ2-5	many	CASSLRTSGSGETQYF	TGTGCCAGCTCATTGAGGACTAGCGGGAGTGGGGAGACCCAGTACTTC
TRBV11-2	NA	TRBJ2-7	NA	CASSLVGSKAYEQYF	TGTGCCAGCAGCTTAGTCGGGAGTAAGGCCTACGAGCAGTACTTC
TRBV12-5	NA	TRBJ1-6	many	CASGLEGGYNSPLHF	TGTGCTAGTGGTTTGGAAGGGGGCTATAATTCACCCCTCCACTTT
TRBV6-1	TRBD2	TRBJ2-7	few	CASSEGLAGFYEQYF	TGTGCCAGCAGTGAAGGGCTAGCGGGGTTCTACGAGCAGTACTTC
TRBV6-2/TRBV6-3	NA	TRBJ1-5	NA	CASHVGTLGAFYSNQPQHF	TGTGCCAGCCACGTCGGGACTCTTGGGGCATTTTATAGCAATCAGCCCCAGCATTTT
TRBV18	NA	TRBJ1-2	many	CASSPEDGTQRGYTF	TGTGCCAGCTCACCCGAAGACGGAACACAGAGAGGCTACACCTTC
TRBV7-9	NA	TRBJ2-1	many	CASSVGANEQFF	TGTGCCAGCAGCGTTGGTGCCAATGAGCAGTTCTTC
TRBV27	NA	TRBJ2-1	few	CASSLGTIGDNEQFF	TGTGCCAGCAGTCTTGGTACTATCGGAGACAATGAGCAGTTCTTC
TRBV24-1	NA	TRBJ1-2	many	CATSDAGPTNYGYTF	TGTGCCACCAGTGACGCAGGGCCAACTAACTATGGCTACACCTTC
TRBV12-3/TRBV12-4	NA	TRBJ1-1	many	CASSTGNEDTEAFF	TGTGCCAGCAGTACGGGTAACGAGGACACTGAAGCTTTCTTT
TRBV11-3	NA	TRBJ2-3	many	CASSLGGGAKDTQYF	TGTGCCAGCAGCTTGGGAGGTGGGGCTAAAGATACGCAGTATTTT
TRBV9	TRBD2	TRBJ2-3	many	CASSGGLAGADTQYF	TGTGCCAGCAGCGGAGGACTAGCGGGAGCAGATACGCAGTATTTT
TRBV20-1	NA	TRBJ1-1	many	CSARGGRGGTEAFF	TGCAGTGCTAGGGGGGGAAGGGGCGGCACTGAAGCTTTCTTT
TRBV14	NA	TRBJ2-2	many	CASSHLRQFGTGELFF	TGTGCCAGCAGCCACCTCAGACAGTTCGGCACCGGGGAGCTGTTTTTT
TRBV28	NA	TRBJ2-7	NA	CASSLAGFEQYF	TGCGCCAGCAGTTTAGCAGGGTTCGAGCAGTACTTC
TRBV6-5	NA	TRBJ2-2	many	CASSYSRESMYITGELFF	TGTGCCAGCAGTTACTCGAGGGAAAGCATGTATATCACCGGGGAGCTGTTTTTT
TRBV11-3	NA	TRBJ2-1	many	CASSLLQGGAENEQFF	TGTGCCAGCAGCTTACTTCAGGGGGGAGCGGAAAATGAGCAGTTCTTC
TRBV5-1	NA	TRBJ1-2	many	CASSLTGKDYGYTF	TGCGCCAGCAGCTTGACAGGGAAGGACTATGGCTACACCTTC
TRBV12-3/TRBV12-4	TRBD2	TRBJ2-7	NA	CASSSRTSGLAGGPREQYF	TGTGCCAGCAGTTCCCGGACTTCGGGACTAGCGGGAGGGCCGAGGGAGCAGTACTTC
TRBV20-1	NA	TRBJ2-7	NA	CSTRRDVSYEQYF	TGCAGTACTAGGAGGGACGTATCCTACGAGCAGTACTTC
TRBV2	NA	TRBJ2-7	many	CASRPGWMTDEQYF	TGTGCCAGCAGACCGGGCTGGATGACGGACGAGCAGTACTTC